This T cell receptor (beta chain) was obtained from a study of T cells after yellow fever vaccination. Study-level points and caveats: Repertoires sorted by FACS could include abundant clonotypes that are contaminants from the bulk population.

This clonotype has a count of ten or more. Its antigen remains unidentified. TCRdb reprocessed the 5' RACE reads via MiXCR and lists one record per CDR3 protein. Of some 340,000 distinct CDR3 sequences listed, over 8.5% are singletons. The CDR3 is 19 residues long. The germline V gene encodes CDR1 SGHVS and CDR2 FQNEAQ. V shed 3 bases and J shed 0 bases, with 22 bases lying between them. This TCR derives from a man aged 18-30 years who received the YFV17D yellow fever vaccine. This sample comprised CD4+ T cells sorted from PBMCs, obtained 45 days after the yellow fever booster vaccination. V gene TRBV7-8 combines with J gene TRBJ2-3; possibly TRBD1 or TRBD2 for D (5 bases each). The CDR3 is CASSFPGTPRTVSTDTQYF. The CDR3 bases are TGTGCCAGCAGCTTCCCCGGGACGCCGAGGACTGTTAGCACAGATACGCAGTATTTT.